This TCR beta chain was captured in a study of OX40 agonist ivuxolimab in advanced cancers. Whole-study context: Three patients, one with hepatocellular carcinoma and two with cutaneous melanoma, responded partially. Study observations and caveats: Average numbers of expanded clones were greater in CD8+ T cells than in CD4+.

Remarks on this clone: Its antigen is as yet unknown.

Losses at the gene ends were 2 bases for V and 7 bases for J; bases not matched to a gene: 3. The germline V gene encodes CDR1 SGHKS and CDR2 YYEKEE (reference sequence). This CDR3 region has 14 residues. TCRdb's table, derived via immunoSEQ multiplex PCR, lists solely in-frame clones and lacks some. The sample contains 40,000 or so clones, roughly 80% of which appear only once. This chain joins TRBV5-5 and TRBJ1-4, with 9 bases that match TRBD1. The TCR originated in an adult with an advanced solid tumor such as melanoma, head and neck, liver or kidney cancer. Sequences were derived from CD4+ or CD8+ T cells sorted from blood, sampled in a trial of the OX40 agonist ivuxolimab. The CDR3 DNA follows: TGTGCCAGCAGCTTACAGGGGGCTGCTGAAAAACTGTTTTTT. It codes for CASSLQGAAEKLFF. The complete variable domain, with remaining parts taken from reference TRBV5-5 and TRBJ1-4, reads DAGVTQSPTHLIKTRGQQVTLRCSPISGHKSVSWYQQVLGQGPQFIFQYYEKEERGRGNFPDRFSARQFPNYSSELNVNALLLGDSALYLCASSLQGAAEKLFFGSGTQLSVL.